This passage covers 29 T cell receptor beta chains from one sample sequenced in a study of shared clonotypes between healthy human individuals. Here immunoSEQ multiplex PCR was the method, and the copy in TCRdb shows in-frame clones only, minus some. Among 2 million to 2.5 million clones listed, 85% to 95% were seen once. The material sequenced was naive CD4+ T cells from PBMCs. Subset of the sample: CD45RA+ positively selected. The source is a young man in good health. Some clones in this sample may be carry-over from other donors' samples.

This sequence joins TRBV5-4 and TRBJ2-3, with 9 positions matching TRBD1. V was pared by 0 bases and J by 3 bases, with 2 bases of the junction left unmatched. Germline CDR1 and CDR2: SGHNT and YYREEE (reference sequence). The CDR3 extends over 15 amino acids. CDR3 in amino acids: CASSLVGQGTDTQYF. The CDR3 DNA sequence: TGTGCCAGCAGCTTGGTGGGACAGGGAACAGATACGCAGTATTTT.

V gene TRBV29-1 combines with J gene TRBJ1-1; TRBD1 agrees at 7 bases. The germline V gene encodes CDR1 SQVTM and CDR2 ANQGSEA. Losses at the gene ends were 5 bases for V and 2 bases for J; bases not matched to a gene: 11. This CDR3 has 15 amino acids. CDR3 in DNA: TGCAGCGTTCTCAGGGGGTCACGCTCCAACACTGAAGCTTTCTTT. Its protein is CSVLRGSRSNTEAFF.

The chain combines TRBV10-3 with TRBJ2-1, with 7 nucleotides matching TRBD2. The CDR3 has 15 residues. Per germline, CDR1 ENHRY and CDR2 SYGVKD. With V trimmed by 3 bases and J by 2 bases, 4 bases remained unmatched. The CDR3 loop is CAISERAGAYNEQFF. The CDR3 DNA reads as TGTGCCATCAGTGAAAGGGCGGGAGCCTACAATGAGCAGTTCTTC.

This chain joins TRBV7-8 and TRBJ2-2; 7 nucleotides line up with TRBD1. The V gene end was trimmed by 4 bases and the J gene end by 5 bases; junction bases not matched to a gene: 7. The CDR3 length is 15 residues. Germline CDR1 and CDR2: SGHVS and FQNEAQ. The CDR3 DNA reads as TGTGCCAGCAGCTCCCACAGGGGCCGGACCGGGGAGCTGTTTTTT. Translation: CASSSHRGRTGELFF.

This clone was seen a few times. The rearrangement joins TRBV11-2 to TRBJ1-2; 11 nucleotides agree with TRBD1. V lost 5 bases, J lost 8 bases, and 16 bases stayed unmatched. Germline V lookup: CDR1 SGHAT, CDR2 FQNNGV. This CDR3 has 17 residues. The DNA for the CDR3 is TGTGCCAGCAGCCCAGCTGGACAGGGGGCACGTTCCTCCGGCTACACCTTC. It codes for CASSPAGQGARSSGYTF.

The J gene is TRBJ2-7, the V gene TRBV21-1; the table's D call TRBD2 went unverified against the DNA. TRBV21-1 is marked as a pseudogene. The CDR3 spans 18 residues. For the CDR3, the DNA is TGTGCCAGCAGCAAAGCCGGGGCTACTAGCGGGAGCTCCTACGAGCAGTACTTC. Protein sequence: CASSKAGATSGSSYEQYF.

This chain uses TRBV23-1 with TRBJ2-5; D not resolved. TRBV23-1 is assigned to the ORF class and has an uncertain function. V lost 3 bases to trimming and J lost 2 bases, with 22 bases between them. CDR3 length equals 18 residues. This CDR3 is CASSHGSPSPDQQETQYF. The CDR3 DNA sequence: TGCGCCAGCAGTCACGGGTCCCCCTCCCCGGACCAACAAGAGACCCAGTACTTC.

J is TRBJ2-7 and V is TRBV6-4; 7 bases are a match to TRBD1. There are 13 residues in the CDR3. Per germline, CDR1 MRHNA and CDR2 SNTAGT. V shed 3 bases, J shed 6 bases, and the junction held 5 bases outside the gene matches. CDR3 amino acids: CASSEATGTEQYF. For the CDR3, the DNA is TGTGCCAGCAGTGAGGCGACAGGGACCGAGCAGTACTTC.

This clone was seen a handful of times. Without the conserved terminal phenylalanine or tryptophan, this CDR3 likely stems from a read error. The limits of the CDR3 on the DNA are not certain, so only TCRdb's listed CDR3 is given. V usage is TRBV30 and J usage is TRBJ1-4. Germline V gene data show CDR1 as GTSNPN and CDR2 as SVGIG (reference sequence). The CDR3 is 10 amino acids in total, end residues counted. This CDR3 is CAWRSGRGVE.

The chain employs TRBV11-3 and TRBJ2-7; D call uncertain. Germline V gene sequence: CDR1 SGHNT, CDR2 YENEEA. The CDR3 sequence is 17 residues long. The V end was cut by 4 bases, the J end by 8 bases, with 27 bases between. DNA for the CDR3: TGTGCCAGCAGCTACGCCCCTGGGCGGACCCCACGGGTAAAGCAGTACTTC. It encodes CASSYAPGRTPRVKQYF.

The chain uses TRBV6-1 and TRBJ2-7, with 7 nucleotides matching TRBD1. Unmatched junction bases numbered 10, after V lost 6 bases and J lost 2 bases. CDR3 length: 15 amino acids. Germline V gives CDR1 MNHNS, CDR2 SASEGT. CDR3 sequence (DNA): TGTGCCAGCAGCAGTACAGGGGCCGGAGCCTACGAGCAGTACTTC. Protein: CASSSTGAGAYEQYF.

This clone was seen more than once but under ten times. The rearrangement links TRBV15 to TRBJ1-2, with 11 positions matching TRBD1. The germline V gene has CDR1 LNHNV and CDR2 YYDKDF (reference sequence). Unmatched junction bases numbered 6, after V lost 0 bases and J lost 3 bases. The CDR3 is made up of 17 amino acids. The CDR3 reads CATSRDLGQGAYYGYTF. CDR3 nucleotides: TGTGCCACCAGCAGAGATCTAGGACAGGGGGCATACTATGGCTACACCTTC.

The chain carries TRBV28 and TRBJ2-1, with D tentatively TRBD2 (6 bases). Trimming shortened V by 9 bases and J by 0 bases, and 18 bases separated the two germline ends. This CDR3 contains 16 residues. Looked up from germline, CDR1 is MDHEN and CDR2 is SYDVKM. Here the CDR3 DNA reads TGTGCCAGGGATACTAGCCCATCGAGCTCCTACAATGAGCAGTTCTTC. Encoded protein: CARDTSPSSSYNEQFF.

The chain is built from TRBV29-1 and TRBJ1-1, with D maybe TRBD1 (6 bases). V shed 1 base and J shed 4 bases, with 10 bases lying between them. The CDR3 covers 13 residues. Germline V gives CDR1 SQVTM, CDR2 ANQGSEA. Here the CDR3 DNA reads TGCAGCGTTGAAGGACAGGTAGGCACTGAAGCTTTCTTT. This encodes CSVEGQVGTEAFF.

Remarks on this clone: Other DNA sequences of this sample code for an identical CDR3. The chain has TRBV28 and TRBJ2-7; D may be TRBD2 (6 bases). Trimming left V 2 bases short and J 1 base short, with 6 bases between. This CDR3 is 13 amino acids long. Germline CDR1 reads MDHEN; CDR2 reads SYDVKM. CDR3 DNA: TGTGCCAGCAGTTTAGCGGGGTCCTACGAGCAGTACTTC. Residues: CASSLAGSYEQYF.

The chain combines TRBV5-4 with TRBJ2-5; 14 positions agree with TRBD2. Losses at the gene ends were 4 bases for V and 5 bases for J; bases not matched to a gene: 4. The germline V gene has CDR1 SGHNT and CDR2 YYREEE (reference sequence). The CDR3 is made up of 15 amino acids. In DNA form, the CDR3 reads TGTGCCAGCAGCCGACTAGCGGGAGGGGGGGAGACCCAGTACTTC. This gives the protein CASSRLAGGGETQYF.

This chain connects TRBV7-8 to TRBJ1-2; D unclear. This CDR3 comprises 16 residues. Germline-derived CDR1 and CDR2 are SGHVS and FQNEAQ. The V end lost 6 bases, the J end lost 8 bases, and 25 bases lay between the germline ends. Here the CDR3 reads CASSQFFQEQPLGYTF. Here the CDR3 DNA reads TGTGCCAGCAGTCAGTTCTTCCAGGAACAACCCCTGGGCTACACCTTC.

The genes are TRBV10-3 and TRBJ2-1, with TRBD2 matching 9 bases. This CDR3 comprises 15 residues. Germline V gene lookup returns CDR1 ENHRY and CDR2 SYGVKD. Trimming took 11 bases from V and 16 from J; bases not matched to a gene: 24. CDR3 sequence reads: CAARPGWREGLGDFF. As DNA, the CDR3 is TGTGCCGCCCGGCCGGGGTGGCGGGAGGGCCTAGGGGATTTCTTC.

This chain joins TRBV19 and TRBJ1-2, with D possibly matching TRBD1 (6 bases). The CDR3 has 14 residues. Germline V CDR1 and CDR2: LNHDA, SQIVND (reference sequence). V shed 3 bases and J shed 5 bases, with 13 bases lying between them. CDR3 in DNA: TGTGCCAGTAGTATCGAATGGGGGCCTTATGGCTACACCTTC. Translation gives CASSIEWGPYGYTF.

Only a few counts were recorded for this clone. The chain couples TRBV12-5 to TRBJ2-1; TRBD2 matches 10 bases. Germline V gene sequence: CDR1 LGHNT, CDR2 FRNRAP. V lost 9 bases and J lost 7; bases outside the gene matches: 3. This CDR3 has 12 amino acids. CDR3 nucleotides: TGTGCTAGCGCGGGACTAGCGAATGAGCAGTTCTTC. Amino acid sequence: CASAGLANEQFF.

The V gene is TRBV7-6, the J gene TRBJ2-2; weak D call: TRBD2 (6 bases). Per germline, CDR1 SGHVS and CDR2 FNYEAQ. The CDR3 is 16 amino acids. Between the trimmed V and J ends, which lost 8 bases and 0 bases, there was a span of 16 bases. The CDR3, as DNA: TGTGCCAGCCAAGTTTACATAGCGGCGAACACCGGGGAGCTGTTTTTT. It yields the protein CASQVYIAANTGELFF.

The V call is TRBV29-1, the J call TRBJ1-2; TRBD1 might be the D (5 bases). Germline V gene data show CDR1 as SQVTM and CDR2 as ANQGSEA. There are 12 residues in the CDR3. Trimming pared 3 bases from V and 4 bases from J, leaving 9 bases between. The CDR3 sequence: CSVETAGYGYTF. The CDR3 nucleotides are TGCAGCGTTGAGACAGCAGGCTATGGCTACACCTTC.

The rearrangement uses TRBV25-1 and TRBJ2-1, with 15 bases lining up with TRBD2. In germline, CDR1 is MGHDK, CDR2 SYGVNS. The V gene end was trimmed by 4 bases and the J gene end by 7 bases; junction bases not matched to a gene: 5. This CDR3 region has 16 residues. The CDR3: CASSVGTSGRRNEQFF. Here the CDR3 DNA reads TGTGCCAGCAGTGTCGGGACTAGCGGGAGGCGTAATGAGCAGTTCTTC.

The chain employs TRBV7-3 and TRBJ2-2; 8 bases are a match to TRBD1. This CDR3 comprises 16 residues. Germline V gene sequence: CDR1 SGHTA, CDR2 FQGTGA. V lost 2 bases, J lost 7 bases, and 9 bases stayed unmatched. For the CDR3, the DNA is TGTGCCAGCAGCTTACGTCCAGGGGGCATGATCGGGGAGCTGTTTTTT. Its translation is CASSLRPGGMIGELFF.

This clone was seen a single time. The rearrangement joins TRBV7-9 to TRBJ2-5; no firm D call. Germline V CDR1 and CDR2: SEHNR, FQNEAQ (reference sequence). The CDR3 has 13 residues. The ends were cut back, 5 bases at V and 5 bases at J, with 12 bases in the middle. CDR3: CASSPQVRETQYF. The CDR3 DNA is TGTGCCAGCAGCCCGCAGGTTAGGGAGACCCAGTACTTC.

CDR3 sequence reads: CASSQVHRANEKLFF. Here the CDR3 DNA reads TGCGCCAGCAGCCAAGTTCACAGGGCAAATGAAAAACTGTTTTTT. This rearrangement joins TRBV4-3 to TRBJ1-4, with a possible D match to TRBD1 (6 bases). Looked up from germline, CDR1 is LGHNA and CDR2 is YSLEER. The V and J ends lost 1 base and 5 bases respectively, with 11 bases between them. The CDR3 totals 15 residues.

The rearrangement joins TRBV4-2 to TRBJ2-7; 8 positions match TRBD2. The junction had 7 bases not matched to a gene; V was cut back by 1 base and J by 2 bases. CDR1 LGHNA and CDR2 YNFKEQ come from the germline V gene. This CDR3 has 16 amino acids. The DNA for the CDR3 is TGTGCCAGCAGCCAAGCGGGGGCGGGGGGAGCCTACGAGCAGTACTTC. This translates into CASSQAGAGGAYEQYF.

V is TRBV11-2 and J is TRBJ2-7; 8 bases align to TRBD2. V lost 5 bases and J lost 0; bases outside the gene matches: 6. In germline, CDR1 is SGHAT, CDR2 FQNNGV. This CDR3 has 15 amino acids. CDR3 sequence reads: CASSGGGPSSYEQYF. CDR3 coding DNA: TGTGCCAGCAGCGGCGGGGGGCCAAGCTCCTACGAGCAGTACTTC.

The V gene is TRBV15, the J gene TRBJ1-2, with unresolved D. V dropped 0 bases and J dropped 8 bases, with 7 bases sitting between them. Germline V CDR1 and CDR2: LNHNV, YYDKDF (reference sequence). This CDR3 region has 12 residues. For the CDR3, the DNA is TGTGCCACCAGCAGAGATAGGATCGGCTACACCTTC. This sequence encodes CATSRDRIGYTF.